The 10 T cell receptor beta chains below were found in one sample sequenced in a study of blood T cell repertoires in COVID-19. Produced via immunoSEQ multiplex PCR; TCRdb's table is partial and in-frame only. The table includes over 600,000 clones, just under 90% detected once. Material for sequencing was peripheral blood. The receptors originated from a woman aged 18-29 years with acute or convalescent COVID-19.

The chain employs TRBV12-5 and TRBJ2-7, with 7 bases that match TRBD2. The CDR3 runs 13 residues. Germline CDR1 and CDR2: LGHNT and FRNRAP. The V gene end was trimmed by 4 bases and the J gene end by 3 bases; junction bases not matched to a gene: 3. CDR3 sequence: CASGWGGLYEQYF. The CDR3 DNA reads as TGTGCTAGTGGTTGGGGGGGACTCTACGAGCAGTACTTC.

This chain links TRBV21-1 with TRBJ2-1; TRBD2, the table's D call, was not compared with the DNA. TRBV21-1 is annotated as a pseudogene. CDR3 size: 15 residues. CDR3 in amino acids: CASIPDLGLHGEQFF. CDR3 bases: TGTGCCAGCATCCCGGACTTAGGGCTTCACGGTGAGCAGTTCTTC.

The chain carries TRBV10-3 and TRBJ1-5; D might be TRBD1 (5 bases). This CDR3 has 13 amino acids. V was trimmed by 4 bases and J by 3 bases, leaving 7 bases between them. The V gene's germline CDR1 is ENHRY and CDR2 SYGVKD. CDR3 nucleotide sequence: TGTGCCATCAGTGGACAGACCAATCAGCCCCAGCATTTT. It codes for CAISGQTNQPQHF.

In its sample, this clone was seen a few times. The chain recombines TRBV27 with TRBJ1-1; tentative D call: TRBD1 (6 bases). The CDR3 extends over 17 amino acids. Trimming took 2 bases from V and 4 from J, leaving 20 bases between them. Germline CDR1 MNHEY, CDR2 SMNVEV (reference sequence). The CDR3 DNA is TGTGCCAGCAGTTTAAGGGCACAGGGATTGGTCCTCACTGAAGCTTTCTTT. Encoded protein: CASSLRAQGLVLTEAFF.

In regard to this clone: An end of the junction does not agree with germline; a read error may underlie this. The V gene is TRBV20-1, the J gene TRBJ1-2; TRBD1 might be the D (5 bases). The CDR3 is 14 residues long. Looked up from germline, CDR1 is DFQATT and CDR2 is SNEGSKA (reference sequence). CDR3 sequence: CSASFDRPKYGYTF. CDR3 coding DNA: TGCAGTGCTAGTTTCGACAGACCTAAATATGGCTACACCTTC.

The J gene is TRBJ1-2, the V gene TRBV6-6; D is possibly TRBD1 (5 bases). The CDR3 totals 15 residues. With 4 bases removed from V and 4 bases from J, the gap between germline ends came to 16 bases. Germline CDR1 reads MNHNY; CDR2 reads SVGAGI (reference sequence). The CDR3 spells CASSSETGASYGYTF. The CDR3 DNA follows: TGTGCCAGCAGTTCTGAGACTGGGGCCTCCTATGGCTACACCTTC.

The gene calls are TRBV9 and TRBJ2-7; 8 bases match TRBD1. Unmatched junction bases numbered 3, after V lost 0 bases and J lost 1 base. Germline V gene data show CDR1 as SGDLS and CDR2 as YYNGEE. This CDR3 has 15 residues. The chain's CDR3 is CASSVGTGLSYEQYF. The CDR3 DNA reads TGTGCCAGCAGCGTAGGGACAGGGCTTTCCTACGAGCAGTACTTC.

This rearrangement joins TRBV20-1 to TRBJ1-5; unclear D gene. Trimming shortened V by 0 bases and J by 7 bases, and 4 bases separated the two germline ends. CDR1 is DFQATT and CDR2 is SNEGSKA in the germline V gene (reference sequence). This CDR3 region has 11 residues. CDR3 loop: CSARDSQPQHF. For the CDR3, the DNA is TGCAGTGCTAGAGATTCGCAGCCCCAGCATTTT.

The rearrangement links TRBV9 to TRBJ1-4; D may be TRBD1 (6 bases). Trimming stripped 3 bases from V and 7 bases from J, with 13 bases between. Germline CDR1 is SGDLS and CDR2 is YYNGEE. The CDR3 spans 14 residues. CDR3 in amino acids: CASSATGQSEKLFF. CDR3 DNA sequence: TGTGCCAGCAGCGCGACAGGCCAATCTGAAAAACTGTTTTTT.

V gene TRBV4-1 combines with J gene TRBJ2-7, with D possibly being TRBD2 (5 bases). V was pared by 2 bases and J by 9 bases, with 20 bases between. From germline, CDR1 is MGHRA and CDR2 YSYEKL. There are 15 residues in the CDR3. The CDR3 sequence: CASSQSGVTGGGQYF. The CDR3 DNA sequence: TGCGCCAGCAGCCAATCTGGGGTGACGGGTGGAGGGCAGTACTTC.